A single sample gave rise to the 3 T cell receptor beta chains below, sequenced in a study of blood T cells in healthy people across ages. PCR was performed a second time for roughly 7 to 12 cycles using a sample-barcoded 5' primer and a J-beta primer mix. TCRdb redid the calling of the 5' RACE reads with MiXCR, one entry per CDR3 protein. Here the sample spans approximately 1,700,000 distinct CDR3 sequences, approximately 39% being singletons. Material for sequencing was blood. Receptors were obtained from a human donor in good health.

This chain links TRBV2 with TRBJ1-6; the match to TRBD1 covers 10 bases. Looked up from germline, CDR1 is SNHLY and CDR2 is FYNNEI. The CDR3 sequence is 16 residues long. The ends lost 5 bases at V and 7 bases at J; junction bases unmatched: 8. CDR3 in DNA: TGTGCCAGCAGTCCCGGGGGACAGGGGTGGAATTCACCCCTCCACTTT. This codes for CASSPGGQGWNSPLHF.

CDR3 amino acids: CASSSGTGKQPQHF. The CDR3 region has the DNA TGTGCCAGCAGCTCCGGGACAGGGAAACAGCCCCAGCATTTT. This chain uses TRBV12-3 or TRBV12-4 with TRBJ1-5; 9 bases line up with TRBD1. Germline trimming cut 6 bases from V and 7 bases from J; bases unmatched to any gene: 7. This CDR3 comprises 14 residues.

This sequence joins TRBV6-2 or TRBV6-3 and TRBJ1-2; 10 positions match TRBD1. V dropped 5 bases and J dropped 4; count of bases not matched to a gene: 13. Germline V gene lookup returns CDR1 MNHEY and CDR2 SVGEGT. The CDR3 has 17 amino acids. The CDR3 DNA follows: TGTGCCAGCAGTCCGGGACAGGGGACTCCATTGACCTATGGCTACACCTTC. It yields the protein CASSPGQGTPLTYGYTF.